Listed below are T cell receptor beta chains from one sample, sequenced in a study of cytomegalovirus exposure and HLA in healthy donors. Profiling relied on immunoSEQ multiplex PCR, and the TCRdb table lists in-frame clones only, not all of them. Among some 56,000 clones listed, around 94% were seen once. Sequenced sample: PBMCs. All receptors derive from a man aged 18 to 29 in good health and CMV-seronegative. The CDR3 runs from the conserved cysteine through the conserved F or W. A D gene is named only where the DNA matches it firmly. Not every row has a clone size; where given, it reads once, few, many or a size class.

DNA: TGTGCCAGCAGCTTTCAGGGAGGGGACACCGGGGAGCTGTTTTTT
CDR3: CASSFQGGDTGELFF
J: TRBJ2-2
D: TRBD2
V: TRBV7-2
size: -

DNA: TGTGCCAGCAGCGCAAACACCGGGGAGCTGTTTTTT
CDR3: CASSANTGELFF
J: TRBJ2-2
D: -
V: TRBV9
size: -

DNA: TGTGCCAGCAACCGAGGTGACTATGGCTACACCTTC
CDR3: CASNRGDYGYTF
J: TRBJ1-2
D: -
V: TRBV28
size: -

DNA: TGTGCCAGCAGTATCGTGGCGGGAGGTTACGAGCAGTACTTC
CDR3: CASSIVAGGYEQYF
J: TRBJ2-7
D: TRBD2
V: TRBV28
size: once

DNA: TGTGCCAGCAGCGTAGTGGGGAGGGGGTACAATGAGCAGTTCTTC
CDR3: CASSVVGRGYNEQFF
J: TRBJ2-1
D: -
V: TRBV9
size: -

DNA: TGTGCCAGCAGCTTACGGGGTCTTGGGAAAAACGAGCAGTACTTC
CDR3: CASSLRGLGKNEQYF
J: TRBJ2-7
D: -
V: TRBV7-9
size: once

DNA: TGTGCCAGCCCCCATTGGCGGAATGAGCAGTTCTTC
CDR3: CASPHWRNEQFF
J: TRBJ2-1
D: -
V: TRBV27
size: -

DNA: TGTGCCAGCAGCTTATCCCAGGGCTCCTACAATGAGCAGTTCTTC
CDR3: CASSLSQGSYNEQFF
J: TRBJ2-1
D: -
V: TRBV7-2
size: -

DNA: TGTGCCATCAGTGAGGGGACTTTGCATCCTGGAGAGCAGTTCTTC
CDR3: CAISEGTLHPGEQFF
J: TRBJ2-1
D: -
V: TRBV10-3
size: -

DNA: TGTGCCAGCAACTTGGCGGAGGGTGAGCAGTTCTTC
CDR3: CASNLAEGEQFF
J: TRBJ2-1
D: -
V: TRBV7-2
size: -

DNA: TGTGCCAGCAGCCCTCCGGGACAGGTTATAGATACGCAGTATTTT
CDR3: CASSPPGQVIDTQYF
J: TRBJ2-3
D: TRBD1
V: TRBV9
size: -

DNA: TGTGCCAGCAGTTTCGCGGGGGGGCCCATTGAGCAGTTCTTC
CDR3: CASSFAGGPIEQFF
J: TRBJ2-1
D: TRBD2
V: TRBV28
size: -

DNA: TGTGCCAGCAGTGCGGGGACAGGGGGCTGGGAGACCCAGTACTTC
CDR3: CASSAGTGGWETQYF
J: TRBJ2-5
D: TRBD1
V: TRBV27
size: -

DNA: TGTGCCAGCAGCGTAGCGGGCGGGGCGGCCTACGAGCAGTACTTC
CDR3: CASSVAGGAAYEQYF
J: TRBJ2-7
D: -
V: TRBV9
size: -

DNA: TGTGCCAGCAGCTTCGGAACCGAGAGCGGCGAGCAGTACTTC
CDR3: CASSFGTESGEQYF
J: TRBJ2-7
D: -
V: TRBV5-6
size: -

DNA: TGTGCCAGCAGTCCAAATCCAACTAGCGGGAGTATCTATGAGCAGTTCTTC
CDR3: CASSPNPTSGSIYEQFF
J: TRBJ2-1
D: TRBD2
V: TRBV27
size: -

DNA: TGTGCCAGCACTTATACAGGGTACACTGAAGCTTTCTTT
CDR3: CASTYTGYTEAFF
J: TRBJ1-1
D: -
V: TRBV28
size: -

DNA: TGTGCCTCCTCCGCAGGGGGCGACTATGGCTACACCTTC
CDR3: CASSAGGDYGYTF
J: TRBJ1-2
D: TRBD1
V: TRBV5-4
size: -

DNA: TGCGCCAGCAGTGAGTCACCGGCAGGCTATTTCGCAGATACGCAGTATTTT
CDR3: CASSESPAGYFADTQYF
J: TRBJ2-3
D: -
V: TRBV10-2
size: -

DNA: TGTGCCAGCAGCCTTGCAGCGGGAGAGCAGTTCTTC
CDR3: CASSLAAGEQFF
J: TRBJ2-1
D: TRBD2
V: TRBV11-3
size: -

DNA: TGTGCCAGCAGCCGAAGCGGGACTACCTACAATGAGCAGTTCTTC
CDR3: CASSRSGTTYNEQFF
J: TRBJ2-1
D: TRBD2
V: TRBV28
size: once

DNA: TGTGCCAGCAGCCCAACCGGACAGAATGAAAAACTGTTTTTT
CDR3: CASSPTGQNEKLFF
J: TRBJ1-4
D: -
V: TRBV4-2
size: -

DNA: TGTGCCAGCAGCTTGCAGAATTATGGCTACACCTTC
CDR3: CASSLQNYGYTF
J: TRBJ1-2
D: -
V: TRBV5-6
size: -

DNA: TGCAGCGCGGATGGGCAGCAAGAGACCCAGTACTTC
CDR3: CSADGQQETQYF
J: TRBJ2-5
D: -
V: TRBV29-1
size: -

DNA: TGTGCCATACCTTTACAGGGCGACGAGCAGTACTTC
CDR3: CAIPLQGDEQYF
J: TRBJ2-7
D: -
V: TRBV2
size: few

DNA: TGTGCCAGCAGTTCGCAGGGCCCTAATCAGCCCCAGCATTTT
CDR3: CASSSQGPNQPQHF
J: TRBJ1-5
D: -
V: TRBV2
size: -

DNA: TGTGCCAGCAGCGAGGATCTAGCCGGGGTCTCCAAAAACATTCAGTACTTC
CDR3: CASSEDLAGVSKNIQYF
J: TRBJ2-4
D: -
V: TRBV5-4
size: -

DNA: TGTGCCAGCAGTTTAAGGGGGACAGGGTGGACCCAGTACTTC
CDR3: CASSLRGTGWTQYF
J: TRBJ2-5
D: TRBD1
V: TRBV27
size: few